A selection of T cell receptor beta chains follows, all from one sample in a study of blood T cell repertoires in COVID-19. Libraries were prepared by immunoSEQ multiplex PCR; TCRdb keeps only in-frame clonotypes and omits some of them. The profile shows 220,000 or so clones, roughly four fifths of them singletons. The sample was PBMCs or T cells enriched from blood (not recorded which). All receptors derive from a woman aged 55 to 70 who had recovered from COVID-19. CDR3s include the opening cysteine and the closing phenylalanine or tryptophan. Each record gives: clone size, V gene, J gene, D gene, CDR3 protein, CDR3 DNA. The D gene is left open where the match is weak. Size is stated for part of the rows, as once, few or many counts, or as a class when the clone is expanded.

>-|TRBV11-2|TRBJ2-7|-
CASSFGASSYEQYF
TGTGCCAGCAGCTTTGGCGCTAGCAGCTACGAGCAGTACTTC
>-|TRBV27|TRBJ1-2|-
CASSLRANYGYTF
TGTGCCAGCAGTTTACGGGCTAACTATGGCTACACCTTC
>-|TRBV18|TRBJ1-2|-
CASSPQADRGLANYGYTF
TGTGCCAGCTCACCACAAGCCGACAGAGGTTTAGCTAACTATGGCTACACCTTC
>-|TRBV4-3|TRBJ1-1|-
CASSQEEGRGTEAFF
TGCGCCAGCAGCCAAGAAGAGGGCAGGGGCACTGAAGCTTTCTTT
>few|TRBV6-5|TRBJ2-1|-
CASSLRGYNEQFF
TGTGCCAGCAGTCTTCGGGGCTACAATGAGCAGTTCTTC
>-|TRBV18|TRBJ1-5|TRBD1
CASSRQGDSNQPQHF
TGTGCCAGCTCACGACAGGGCGATAGCAATCAGCCCCAGCATTTT
>-|TRBV3-1/TRBV3-2|TRBJ1-6|TRBD1
CASSQGQGNSPLHF
TGTGCCAGCAGCCAAGGACAGGGGAATTCACCCCTCCACTTT
>-|TRBV6-5|TRBJ2-4|TRBD1
CASSYQQGYSDIQYF
TGTGCCAGCAGTTACCAACAGGGGTACTCTGACATTCAGTACTTC
>-|TRBV9|TRBJ2-7|TRBD1
CASSTGQESSYEQYF
TGTGCCAGCAGCACCGGACAGGAGAGCTCCTACGAGCAGTACTTC
>-|TRBV19|TRBJ2-1|-
CASRFTGGPNEQFF
TGTGCCAGTCGATTTACGGGGGGCCCCAATGAGCAGTTCTTC
>-|TRBV12-3/TRBV12-4|TRBJ1-6|-
CAIRSVQNSPLHF
TGTGCCATCAGGTCGGTACAGAATTCACCCCTCCACTTT
>-|TRBV19|TRBJ1-5|-
CASSDDRIYSNQPQHF
TGTGCCAGTAGTGATGACAGAATCTATAGCAATCAGCCCCAGCATTTT
>-|TRBV5-1|TRBJ1-1|TRBD1
CASSFSPNQGQLNEAFF
TGCGCCAGCAGCTTTTCACCTAATCAGGGACAGCTAAATGAAGCTTTCTTT
>-|TRBV25-1|TRBJ2-1|TRBD2
CASSNSGSSYNEQFF
TGTGCCAGCAGTAATAGCGGGAGCTCCTACAATGAGCAGTTCTTC
>-|TRBV30|TRBJ1-2|TRBD1
CALASGGANYGYTF
TGTGCCTTAGCCTCAGGGGGCGCGAACTATGGCTACACCTTC
>-|TRBV6-5|TRBJ1-3|-
CASRGDSYSGNTIYF
TGTGCCAGCAGGGGCGACAGCTACTCTGGAAACACCATATATTTT
>-|TRBV3-1/TRBV3-2|TRBJ2-2|-
CASSQSRDSRTNTGELFF
TGTGCCAGCAGCCAATCTCGAGACAGTCGTACGAACACCGGGGAGCTGTTTTTT
>-|TRBV27|TRBJ1-2|TRBD1
CASKGVGTVYGYTF
TGTGCCAGCAAAGGGGTAGGGACAGTCTATGGCTACACCTTC
>few|TRBV19|TRBJ1-2|-
CASKTLEIGYTF
TGTGCCAGTAAGACACTGGAAATCGGCTACACCTTC
>-|TRBV7-9|TRBJ1-1|-
CAGRPQGTEAFF
TGTGCCGGCCGCCCGCAGGGCACTGAAGCTTTCTTT
>once|TRBV27|TRBJ1-1|TRBD1
CASSKGTGVRDTEAFF
TGTGCCAGCAGTAAGGGGACAGGGGTAAGGGACACTGAAGCTTTCTTT
>-|TRBV7-2|TRBJ2-3|-
CASSLGQGRYTQYF
TGTGCCAGCAGCTTAGGCCAGGGGCGGTATACGCAGTATTTT
>-|TRBV7-2|TRBJ2-3|TRBD2
CASSSGVNTDTQYF
TGTGCCAGCTCTAGCGGGGTGAACACAGATACGCAGTATTTT
>-|TRBV7-8|TRBJ2-1|TRBD2
CASSSPTSGGSYNEQFF
TGTGCCAGCAGCTCACCGACTAGCGGGGGATCCTACAATGAGCAGTTCTTC
>-|TRBV3-1/TRBV3-2|TRBJ1-2|-
CASSQMVGGYGYTF
TGTGCCAGCAGCCAAATGGTAGGGGGCTATGGCTACACCTTC
>-|TRBV18|TRBJ2-7|-
CASSPGRTTYEQYF
TGTGCCAGCTCACCAGGACGGACAACCTACGAGCAGTACTTC
>-|TRBV9|TRBJ1-1|TRBD1
CASSSGQGTEAFF
TGTGCCAGCAGCTCCGGACAGGGAACTGAAGCTTTCTTT
>-|TRBV6-6|TRBJ2-2|-
CASSYSSILFTGELFF
TGTGCCAGCAGTTACTCGAGTATTTTATTCACCGGGGAGCTGTTTTTT
>-|TRBV5-1|TRBJ2-2|TRBD1
CASSPEGTANTGELFF
TGCGCCAGCAGCCCCGAGGGGACAGCGAACACCGGGGAGCTGTTTTTT